The rows below give T cell receptor beta chains drawn from one sample of a study of blood T cells in healthy people across ages. Using its own MiXCR run on the 5' RACE reads, TCRdb lists one record per CDR3 protein. The repertoire includes some 880,000 distinct CDR3 sequences, roughly 40% of them detected once, and under 15% sits in the top ten. What was sequenced was blood. These receptors were taken from a man younger than 35 in good health. Each CDR3 is given with its conserved first and last residue. The order of the fields is clone size, D gene, J gene, V gene, CDR3 protein, CDR3 DNA. D genes are given only for firm matches. Rows may omit the clone size; those that give it use once, few, many or a size class.

few,TRBD1,TRBJ2-7,TRBV5-5,CASSTTGQATYEQYF,TGTGCCAGCAGCACCACTGGACAGGCTACCTACGAGCAGTACTTC
once,TRBD2,TRBJ2-7,TRBV7-2,CASSLAGDYLYEQYF,TGTGCCAGCAGCTTAGCGGGGGACTACCTGTACGAGCAGTACTTC
few,.,TRBJ1-2,TRBV11-2,CASSLDAYGYTF,TGTGCCAGCAGCTTAGACGCCTATGGCTACACCTTC
.,TRBD1,TRBJ1-2,TRBV20-1,CSAPGQGDGYGYTF,TGCAGTGCTCCGGGACAGGGAGATGGGTATGGCTACACCTTC
many,.,TRBJ2-1,TRBV4-3,CASSQDTRGGSYNEQFF,TGCGCCAGCAGCCAAGATACCCGGGGAGGCTCCTACAATGAGCAGTTCTTC
.,TRBD2,TRBJ2-7,TRBV4-1,CASSQASGRTSGMNEQYF,TGCGCCAGCAGCCAAGCTTCTGGTAGGACTAGCGGGATGAATGAGCAGTACTTC
.,TRBD1,TRBJ1-1,TRBV4-2,CASSQLDRGNTEAFF,TGTGCCAGCAGCCAACTAGACAGGGGGAACACTGAAGCTTTCTTT
few,.,TRBJ2-3,TRBV20-1,CSARTSTQASPADTQYF,TGCAGTGCCAGGACCTCGACCCAGGCCTCACCGGCAGATACGCAGTATTTT
many,.,TRBJ2-7,TRBV20-1,CSARGGPYEQYF,TGCAGTGCTAGGGGAGGCCCCTACGAGCAGTACTTC
.,.,TRBJ1-6,TRBV14,CASSQPGKSSYNSPLHF,TGTGCCAGCAGTCAACCAGGGAAAAGCTCCTATAATTCACCCCTCCACTTT
few,TRBD2,TRBJ2-5,TRBV6-5,CASSYAGPTSGGSGEQYF,TGTGCCAGCAGTTACGCGGGACCGACTAGCGGGGGGTCCGGGGAGCAGTACTTC
few,.,TRBJ2-1,TRBV7-2,CASSLVGASANEQFF,TGTGCCAGCAGCTTAGTCGGGGCCTCCGCTAATGAGCAGTTCTTC
many,TRBD1,TRBJ2-3,TRBV10-3,CAISRDREADTQYF,TGTGCCATCAGTCGGGACAGGGAGGCAGATACGCAGTATTTT
.,.,TRBJ1-2,TRBV19,CASSIGRQPDRYTF,TGTGCCAGTAGTATAGGGAGGCAGCCCGATCGCTACACCTTC
few,.,TRBJ2-3,TRBV3-1,CASSQNGVADTQYF,TGTGCCAGCAGCCAAAACGGGGTAGCGGATACGCAGTATTTT
many,TRBD2,TRBJ2-5,TRBV20-1,CSATPVGTSGGQETQYF,TGCAGTGCTACCCCTGTCGGGACTAGCGGGGGGCAAGAGACCCAGTACTTC
many,.,TRBJ2-7,TRBV4-3,CASSQSSGLSTEQYF,TGCGCCAGCAGCCAATCCTCGGGACTCTCCACCGAGCAGTACTTC
few,.,TRBJ2-7,TRBV5-1,CASSLEDPGPYEQYF,TGCGCCAGCAGCTTGGAAGACCCAGGGCCCTACGAGCAGTACTTC
.,TRBD1,TRBJ2-2,TRBV7-2,CASSLKYGTGETGELFF,TGTGCCAGCAGCCTCAAGTACGGGACAGGGGAGACCGGGGAGCTGTTTTTT
.,.,TRBJ2-5,TRBV12-3/TRBV12-4,CASSVGLGLDEQYF,TGTGCCAGCAGTGTAGGACTTGGCCTGGATGAGCAGTACTTC
few,.,TRBJ2-1,TRBV2,CASSVWGSYNEQFF,TGTGCCAGCAGTGTATGGGGCTCCTACAATGAGCAGTTCTTC